This entry concerns a single T cell receptor (beta chain). No cognate antigen has been identified for it. It may be a read error: a sequence one base away is much more abundant. The sample originates from a study (dated by TCRdb to 2017 to 2019). Context from the whole study: To characterize human CD8+ TCR repertoires that recognize immunodominant viral antigens, the researchers relied on sequence and structural analyses.

Per the germline V gene (reference sequence), DFQATT is the CDR1 and SNEGSKA is the CDR2. Including cysteine and phenylalanine, the CDR3 has 17 amino acids. Of all the DNA, just the CDR3 is kept, 51 bases in frame from base 1. The germline ends are 21 bases apart after V is trimmed by 3 bases and J by 2 bases. What the work shows at the level of the full study, not this receptor alone: Reports indicated that CD8+ TCR repertoires specific to different immunodominant viral antigens were highly diverse and distinct from one another.

Instrument used: Illumina HiSeq 2500. TCRdb trimmed public reads at Q25 via fastp, called clones via MiXCR and kept in-frame beta chains. For every CDR3 protein sequence, its rows merge into one entry that carries the most common genes and DNA. The sample table shows some 950 distinct CDR3 sequences, and around 25% are seen once. Of the sample, 30% to 45% is held by the ten largest clones. The sequence was collected from a male donor. The chain uses TRBV20-1 and TRBJ2-3; the D region is possibly TRBD1 or TRBD2, each matching across 5 bases. Sample: CD8+ T cells (not recorded whether cultured). The DNA sequence reads TGCAGTGCTAGTTCCGGGGCCCCGGTTGTGGCCACAGATACGCAGTATTTT. It specifies CSASSGAPVVATDTQYF.